This T cell receptor beta chain was documented in a study of blood T cell repertoires in COVID-19. Study-wide background: The samples span acute and convalescent COVID-19 from the United States, Italy and Spain. In each case, the material was cDNA or gDNA derived from T cells, B-cell-depleted T cells, or PBMCs.

Seattle's cohort entered during active infection and was followed longitudinally. CDR3 length equals 15 residues. V shed 5 bases, J shed 2 bases, and the junction held 2 bases outside the gene matches. Germline V gene lookup returns CDR1 KGHSH and CDR2 LQKENI. Per the authors' pipeline: Using reference gene primer amplification, nucleated cell counts were estimated. Libraries were prepared by immunoSEQ multiplex PCR; TCRdb keeps only in-frame clonotypes and omits some of them. The D gene and trimming were derived from the DNA, and the V and J assignments and clone size from that table. The sample yields roughly 500,000 clones, about 88% seen once.

This TCR derives from a young man with COVID-19, enrolled during active disease. The rearrangement joins TRBV18 to TRBJ2-2, with 10 bases identical to TRBD1. The material sequenced was peripheral blood. CDR3 DNA sequence: TGTGCCAGCTCAAGGACAGGGGGAAACACCGGGGAGCTGTTTTTT. Protein: CASSRTGGNTGELFF.